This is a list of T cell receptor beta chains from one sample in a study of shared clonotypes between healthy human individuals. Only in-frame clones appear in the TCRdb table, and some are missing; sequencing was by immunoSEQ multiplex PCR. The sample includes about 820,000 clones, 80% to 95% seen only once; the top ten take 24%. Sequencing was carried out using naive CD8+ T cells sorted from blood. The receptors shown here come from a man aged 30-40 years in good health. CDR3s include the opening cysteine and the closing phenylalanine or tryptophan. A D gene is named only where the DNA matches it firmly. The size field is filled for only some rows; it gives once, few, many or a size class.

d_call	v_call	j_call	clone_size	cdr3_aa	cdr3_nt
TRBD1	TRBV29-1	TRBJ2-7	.	CSVEDRATSYEQYF	TGCAGCGTTGAGGACAGGGCTACCTCCTACGAGCAGTACTTC
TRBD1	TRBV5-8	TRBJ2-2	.	CASSLGQGLMRELFF	TGTGCCAGCAGCTTGGGACAGGGCTTAATGAGGGAGCTGTTTTTT
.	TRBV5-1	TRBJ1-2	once	CASSPRRVETYGYTF	TGCGCCAGCAGCCCCCGCAGGGTGGAGACCTATGGCTACACCTTC
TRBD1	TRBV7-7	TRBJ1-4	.	CASSLNHGTGPEKLFF	TGTGCCAGCAGTTTAAACCACGGGACAGGGCCCGAAAAACTGTTTTTT
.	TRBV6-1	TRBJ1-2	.	CASREEANYGYTF	TGTGCCAGCAGGGAGGAAGCTAACTATGGCTACACCTTC
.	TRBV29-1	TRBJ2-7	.	CSVGYSYEQYF	TGCAGCGTAGGTTACTCCTACGAGCAGTACTTC
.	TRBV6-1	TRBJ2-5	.	CASSDLSLGYQETQYF	TGTGCCAGCAGTGACCTAAGCCTGGGTTACCAAGAGACCCAGTACTTC
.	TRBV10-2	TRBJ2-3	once	CASSETGRTDTQYF	TGCGCCAGCAGTGAAACAGGACGCACAGATACGCAGTATTTT
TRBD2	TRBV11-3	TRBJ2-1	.	CASSARTSGSYNEQFF	TGTGCCAGCAGCGCGAGGACTAGCGGCTCCTACAATGAGCAGTTCTTC
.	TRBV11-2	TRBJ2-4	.	CASSPGTSNIQYF	TGTGCCAGCAGCCCCGGGACCTCAAACATTCAGTACTTC
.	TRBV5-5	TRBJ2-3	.	CASSRLGVDTQYF	TGTGCCAGCAGCAGGCTGGGGGTCGATACGCAGTATTTT
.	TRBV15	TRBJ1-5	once	CATSSPTWGSNQPQHF	TGTGCCACCAGCAGCCCCACGTGGGGGAGCAATCAGCCCCAGCATTTT
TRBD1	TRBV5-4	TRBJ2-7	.	CASSSGQGSSYEQYF	TGTGCCAGCAGCTCTGGACAGGGAAGCTCCTACGAGCAGTACTTC
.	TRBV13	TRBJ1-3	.	CASSSTSGAGNTIYF	TGTGCCAGCAGCTCCACGTCGGGGGCTGGAAACACCATATATTTT
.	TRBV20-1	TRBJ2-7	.	CSAIWGGEQYF	TGCAGTGCTATTTGGGGCGGCGAGCAGTACTTC
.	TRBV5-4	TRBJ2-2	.	CASSLRGPTGELFF	TGTGCCAGCAGCTTGCGGGGCCCAACCGGGGAGCTGTTTTTT
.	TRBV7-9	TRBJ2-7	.	CASSLALGAEEQYF	TGTGCCAGCAGCTTAGCCTTAGGGGCGGAGGAGCAGTACTTC
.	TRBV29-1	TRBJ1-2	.	CSVEGRATANYGYTF	TGCAGCGTTGAAGGTCGAGCAACAGCTAACTATGGCTACACCTTC